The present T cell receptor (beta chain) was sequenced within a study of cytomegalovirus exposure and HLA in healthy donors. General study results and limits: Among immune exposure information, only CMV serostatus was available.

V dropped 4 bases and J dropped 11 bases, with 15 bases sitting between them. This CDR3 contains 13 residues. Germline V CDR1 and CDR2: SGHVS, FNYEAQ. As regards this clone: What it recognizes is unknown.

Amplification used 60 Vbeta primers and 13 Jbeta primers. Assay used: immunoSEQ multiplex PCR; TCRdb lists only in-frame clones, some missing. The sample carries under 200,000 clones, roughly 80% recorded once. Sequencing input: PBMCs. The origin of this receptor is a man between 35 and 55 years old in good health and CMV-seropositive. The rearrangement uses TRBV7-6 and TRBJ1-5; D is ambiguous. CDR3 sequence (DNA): TGTGCCAGCAGCTCAAAGCGGGATTCAGCCCAGCATTTT. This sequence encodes CASSSKRDSAQHF.